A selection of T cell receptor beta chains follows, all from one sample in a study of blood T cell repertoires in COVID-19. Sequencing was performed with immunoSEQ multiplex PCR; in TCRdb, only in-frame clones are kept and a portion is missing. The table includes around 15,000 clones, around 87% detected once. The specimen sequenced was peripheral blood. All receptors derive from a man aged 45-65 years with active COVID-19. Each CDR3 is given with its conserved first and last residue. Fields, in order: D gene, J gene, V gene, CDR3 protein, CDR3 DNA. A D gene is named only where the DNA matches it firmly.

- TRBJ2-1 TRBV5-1 CASSRVPGLFNEQFF TGCGCCAGCAGCCGCGTCCCTGGGCTCTTTAATGAGCAGTTCTTC
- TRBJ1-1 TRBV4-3 CASSHSAGGQAWGAFF TGCGCCAGCAGCCACTCCGCGGGGGGCCAAGCGTGGGGGGCTTTCTTT
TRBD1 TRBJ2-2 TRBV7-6 CASSITGGLTGELFF TGTGCCAGCAGCATTACAGGGGGCCTCACCGGGGAGCTGTTTTTT
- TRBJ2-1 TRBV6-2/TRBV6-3 CASSYDLGFSGEQFF TGTGCCAGCAGTTACGACCTGGGTTTTAGCGGTGAGCAGTTCTTC
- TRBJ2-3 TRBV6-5 CASSWYLWADTQYF TGTGCCAGCAGTTGGTACCTATGGGCGGATACGCAGTATTTT
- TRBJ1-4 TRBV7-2 CASSLVGATNEKLFF TGTGCCAGCAGCTTAGTGGGAGCAACTAATGAAAAACTGTTTTTT
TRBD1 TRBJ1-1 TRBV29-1 CSVEAGTGGTEAFF TGCAGCGTTGAAGCCGGGACAGGGGGAACTGAAGCTTTCTTT
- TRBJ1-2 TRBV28 CASSLLGAMAGYTF TGTGCCAGCAGTTTATTAGGGGCCATGGCTGGCTACACCTTC
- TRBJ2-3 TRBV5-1 CASSSLEGRDTQYF TGCGCCAGCAGCTCCCTGGAGGGCCGGGATACGCAGTATTTT
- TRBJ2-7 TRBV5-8 CASTQSFFTYEQYF TGTGCCAGCACACAGTCATTTTTTACCTACGAGCAGTACTTC
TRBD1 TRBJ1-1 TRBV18 CASSLTGRHTEAFF TGTGCCAGCTCACTGACAGGGAGGCACACTGAAGCTTTCTTT
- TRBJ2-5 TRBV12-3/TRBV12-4 CASSRGSSATQYF TGTGCCAGTAGCCGGGGGTCGTCGGCGACCCAGTACTTC
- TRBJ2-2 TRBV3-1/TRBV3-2 CASSQVTGELFF TGTGCCAGCAGCCAAGTAACCGGGGAGCTGTTTTTT
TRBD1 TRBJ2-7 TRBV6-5 CASPAGGLNEQYF TGTGCCTCTCCTGCAGGGGGCTTAAACGAGCAGTACTTC
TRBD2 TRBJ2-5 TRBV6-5 CASRWTSGSGETQYF TGTGCCAGCAGGTGGACTAGCGGGAGTGGTGAGACCCAGTACTTC
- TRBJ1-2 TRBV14 CASSQDIGYRTF TGTGCCAGCAGCCAAGATATCGGGTATCGGACCTTC
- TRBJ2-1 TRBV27 CASSSLLARSNEQFF TGTGCCAGCAGTTCTTTACTAGCCCGCTCAAATGAGCAGTTCTTC
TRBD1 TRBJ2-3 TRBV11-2 CASSLDRDRRTDTQYF TGTGCCAGCAGCTTAGATAGGGACAGGCGCACAGATACGCAGTATTTT
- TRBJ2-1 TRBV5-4 CASSLFGEGGHEQFF TGTGCCAGCAGCTTGTTTGGCGAGGGGGGGCATGAGCAGTTCTTC
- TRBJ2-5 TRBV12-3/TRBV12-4 CASSPAIVETQYF TGTGCCAGCAGTCCAGCGATCGTAGAGACCCAGTACTTC
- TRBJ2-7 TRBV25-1 CASSETGDYEQYF TGTGCCAGCAGTGAGACAGGCGACTACGAGCAGTACTTC